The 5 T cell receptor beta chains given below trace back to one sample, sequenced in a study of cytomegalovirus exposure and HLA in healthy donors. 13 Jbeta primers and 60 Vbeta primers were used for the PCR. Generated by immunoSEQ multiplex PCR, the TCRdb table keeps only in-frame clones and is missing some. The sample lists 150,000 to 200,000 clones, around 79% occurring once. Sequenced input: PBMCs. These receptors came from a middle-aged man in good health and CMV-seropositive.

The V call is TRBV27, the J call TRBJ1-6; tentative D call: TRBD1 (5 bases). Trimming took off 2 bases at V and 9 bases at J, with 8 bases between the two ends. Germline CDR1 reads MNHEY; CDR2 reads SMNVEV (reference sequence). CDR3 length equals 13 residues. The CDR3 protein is CASSLRRASPLHF. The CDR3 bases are TGTGCCAGCAGTTTACGCAGGGCTTCACCCCTCCACTTT.

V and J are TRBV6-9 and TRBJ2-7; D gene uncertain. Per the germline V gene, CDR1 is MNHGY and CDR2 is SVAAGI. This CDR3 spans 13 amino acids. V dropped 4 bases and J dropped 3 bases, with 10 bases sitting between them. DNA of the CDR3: TGTGCCAGCAGTTTAGGACGAGACTACGAGCAGTACGTC. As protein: CASSLGRDYEQYV.

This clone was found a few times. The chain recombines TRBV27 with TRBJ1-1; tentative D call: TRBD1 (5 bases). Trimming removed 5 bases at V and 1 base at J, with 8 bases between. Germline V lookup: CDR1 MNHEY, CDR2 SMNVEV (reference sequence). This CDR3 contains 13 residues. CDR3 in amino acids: CASSRGENTEAFF. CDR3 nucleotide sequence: TGTGCCAGCAGTCGGGGGGAGAACACTGAAGCTTTCTTT.

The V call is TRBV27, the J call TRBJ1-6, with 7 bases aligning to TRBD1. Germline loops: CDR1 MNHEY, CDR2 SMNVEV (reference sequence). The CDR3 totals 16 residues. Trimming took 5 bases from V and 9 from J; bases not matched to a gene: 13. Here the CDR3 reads CASSPTRDSIVSPLHF. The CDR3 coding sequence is TGTGCCAGCAGTCCAACCCGGGACAGTATAGTTTCACCCCTCCACTTT.

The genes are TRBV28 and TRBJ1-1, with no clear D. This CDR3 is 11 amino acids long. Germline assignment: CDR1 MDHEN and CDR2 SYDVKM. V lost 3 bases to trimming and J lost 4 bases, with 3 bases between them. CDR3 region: CASSFFTEAFF. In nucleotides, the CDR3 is TGTGCCAGCAGTTTCTTCACTGAAGCTTTCTTT.